What follows are 27 T cell receptor beta chains derived from one specimen sequenced in a study of cytomegalovirus exposure and HLA in healthy donors. Generated by immunoSEQ multiplex PCR, the TCRdb table keeps only in-frame clones and is missing some. The data show around 300,000 clones, 65% to 90% seen once. The sequenced sample was PBMCs. The receptor source for this set is a woman aged 18-29 years in good health and CMV-seronegative.

The chain recombines TRBV30 with TRBJ1-1; 7 bases match TRBD1. This CDR3 comprises 13 residues. The germline V gene has CDR1 GTSNPN and CDR2 SVGIG (reference sequence). The J segment lost 5 bases and the V segment lost 6 bases, leaving 9 bases of the junction unmatched. CDR3 in amino acids: CACTNRGSTEAFF. The CDR3 DNA reads TGTGCCTGCACAAACAGGGGAAGTACTGAAGCTTTCTTT.

The J gene is TRBJ1-1, the V gene TRBV5-4, with D maybe TRBD1 (6 bases). Trimming pared 0 bases from V and 0 bases from J, leaving 9 bases between. CDR3 length: 15 residues. Germline CDR1 SGHNT, CDR2 YYREEE (reference sequence). The CDR3 loop is CASSLAGALNTEAFF. Written as DNA, the CDR3 is TGTGCCAGCAGCTTGGCAGGGGCACTGAACACTGAAGCTTTCTTT.

This clone was found once. The chain links TRBV5-1 to TRBJ1-1; possibly TRBD1 for D (5 bases). Trimming left V 7 bases short and J 1 base short, with 14 bases between. Germline V CDR1 and CDR2: SGHRS, YFSETQ. The CDR3 has 14 residues. The CDR3 bases are TGCGCCAGCTCGTTGGGGGGTCCGAACACTGAAGCTTTCTTT. Encoded protein: CASSLGGPNTEAFF.

The chain uses TRBV5-7 and TRBJ1-4, with D possibly TRBD1 on 5 matching bases. TRBV5-7 counts as an open reading frame of uncertain function. The CDR3 runs to 15 residues. Trimming pared 0 bases from V and 6 bases from J, leaving 12 bases between. In nucleotides, the CDR3 is TGTGCCAGCAGCTTGGCGGGGAGGGGCGATGAAAAACTGTTTTTT. Translated: CASSLAGRGDEKLFF.

The gene calls are TRBV2 and TRBJ2-3, with D unclear. The germline V and J ends were trimmed by 7 bases and 4 bases, with 18 bases remaining between them. Germline lookup yields CDR1 SNHLY and CDR2 FYNNEI. This CDR3 spans 15 amino acids. DNA for the CDR3: TGTGCCAGCATGGAACCGGTTATTAGCCCAGATACGCAGTATTTT. Translating gives CASMEPVISPDTQYF.

CDR3 sequence reads: CASSQRTGGEGTQYF. For the CDR3, the DNA is TGTGCCAGCTCCCAGAGGACAGGGGGAGAGGGGACCCAGTACTTC. The V call is TRBV7-6, the J call TRBJ2-5; 10 positions agree with TRBD1. The CDR3 contains 15 residues. The germline V gene encodes CDR1 SGHVS and CDR2 FNYEAQ. With 8 bases clipped from V and 7 bases from J, the junction kept 13 bases outside the gene matches.

The rearrangement links TRBV5-1 to TRBJ2-1, with 9 bases fitting TRBD2. V shed 2 bases, J shed 7 bases, and the junction held 7 bases outside the gene matches. The CDR3 extends over 15 amino acids. Germline CDR1 SGHRS, CDR2 YFSETQ. For the CDR3, the DNA is TGCGCCAGCAGCTTAGTGAGCGGGAGGAATAATGAGCAGTTCTTC. This translates into CASSLVSGRNNEQFF.

The rearrangement links TRBV5-6 to TRBJ2-2; D might be TRBD2 (5 bases). Germline values: CDR1 SGHDT, CDR2 YYEEEE. The length of the CDR3 is 16 residues. The V end was cut by 4 bases, the J end by 1 base, with 14 bases between. Written as DNA, the CDR3 is TGTGCCAGCAGCGGACGCCGTCGGGGGAACACCGGGGAGCTGTTTTTT. Translating gives CASSGRRRGNTGELFF.

The table lists this clone with a count of one. This sequence joins TRBV4-3 and TRBJ2-3, with TRBD1 matching over 8 bases. V lost 2 bases and J lost 1; bases outside the gene matches: 2. Germline V CDR1 and CDR2: LGHNA, YSLEER. The CDR3 loop spans 15 amino acids. CDR3 amino acids: CASSQTTGGTDTQYF. The CDR3 DNA follows: TGCGCCAGCAGCCAAACGACAGGGGGCACAGATACGCAGTATTTT.

The chain has TRBV7-2 and TRBJ1-1; TRBD1 aligns across 8 bases. The CDR3 sequence is 14 residues long. Trimming cost V 6 bases and J 6 bases; bases outside gene matches: 9. Germline values: CDR1 SGHTA, CDR2 FQGNSA. This CDR3 is CASRTNRGTPEAFF. CDR3 DNA sequence: TGTGCCAGCAGAACCAACAGGGGGACCCCTGAAGCTTTCTTT.

The rearrangement links TRBV28 to TRBJ1-2, with 9 bases lining up with TRBD1. There are 13 residues in the CDR3. Per germline, CDR1 MDHEN and CDR2 SYDVKM. V trimming: 6 bases; J trimming: 8 bases; junction bases outside the gene matches: 7. The chain's CDR3 is CASRGGQGRGYTF. The CDR3 coding sequence is TGTGCCAGCAGAGGGGGACAGGGCCGGGGCTACACCTTC.

DNA of the CDR3: TGTGCCAGCAGGCCCCTGCCAGGTCTGAACACTGAAGCTTTCTTT. Its protein product is CASRPLPGLNTEAFF. The V gene is TRBV6-1, the J gene TRBJ1-1; D is ambiguous. This CDR3 has 15 amino acids. Germline assignment: CDR1 MNHNS and CDR2 SASEGT. Trimming stripped 6 bases from V and 0 bases from J, with 14 bases between.

The V gene is TRBV28, the J gene TRBJ1-2; TRBD1 matches 9 bases. CDR1 is MDHEN, CDR2 SYDVKM, per germline. The CDR3 loop spans 13 amino acids. Trimming at V came to 5 bases and at J to 8 bases, leaving 6 bases not matched to a gene. The DNA for the CDR3 is TGTGCCAGCAGTCAACAGGGGGCCCAGGGCTACACCTTC. Translating gives CASSQQGAQGYTF.

This chain uses TRBV5-8 with TRBJ2-5, with D possibly TRBD1 on 6 matching bases. The CDR3 loop spans 14 amino acids. CDR1 SGHTS and CDR2 YDEGEE come from the germline V gene. Between the trimmed V and J ends, which lost 3 bases and 5 bases, there was a span of 14 bases. Here the CDR3 DNA reads TGTGCCAGCAGCTCAGGGGCAGGGTTTGAGACCCAGTACTTC. Encoded protein: CASSSGAGFETQYF.

CDR3 residues: CASRQASGANVLTF. CDR3 sequence (DNA): TGTGCCAGCAGACAGGCCTCTGGGGCCAACGTCCTGACTTTC. V usage is TRBV27 and J usage is TRBJ2-6; weak D call: TRBD1 (5 bases). From germline, CDR1 is MNHEY and CDR2 SMNVEV (reference sequence). The CDR3 runs 14 residues. V was shortened by 6 bases and J by 0 bases, with 6 bases between the two germline ends.

This chain uses TRBV29-1 with TRBJ2-7; no reliable D call. V lost 0 bases and J 0 bases, leaving 6 bases between the germline ends. The germline gives CDR1 SQVTM, CDR2 ANQGSEA. The CDR3 runs 13 residues. DNA for the CDR3: TGCAGCGTTGAAGAGCACAGCTCCTACGAGCAGTACTTC. Protein: CSVEEHSSYEQYF.

This clone has only one observation. The J gene is TRBJ2-7, the V gene TRBV7-2, with no clear D. The germline V gene encodes CDR1 SGHTA and CDR2 FQGNSA. The CDR3 length is 13 residues. The ends were cut back, 5 bases at V and 2 bases at J, with 10 bases in the middle. CDR3 in DNA: TGTGCCAGCAGCAGGAGTGCTACCTACGAGCAGTACTTC. This encodes CASSRSATYEQYF.

The rearrangement links TRBV4-3 to TRBJ2-1; 7 bases are a match to TRBD1. The V and J ends lost 5 bases and 2 bases, in that order; junction bases with no gene match: 12. The CDR3 contains 17 residues. Germline loops: CDR1 LGHNA, CDR2 YSLEER. CDR3 coding DNA: TGCGCCAGCAGCGCAGGGGCCGGGACAGTAACCTACAATGAGCAGTTCTTC. Residues: CASSAGAGTVTYNEQFF.

The rearrangement joins TRBV5-1 to TRBJ1-2, with 7 nucleotides matching TRBD1. The CDR3 has 13 amino acids. Germline trimming cut 2 bases from V and 4 bases from J; bases unmatched to any gene: 2. CDR1 and CDR2 from the germline V gene are SGHRS and YFSETQ. CDR3 DNA: TGCGCCAGCAGCTTCCAGGGGGGCTATGGCTACACCTTC. Amino acid sequence: CASSFQGGYGYTF.

This chain links TRBV2 with TRBJ2-4; maybe TRBD1 (6 bases). The CDR3 spans 17 residues. Germline CDR1 SNHLY, CDR2 FYNNEI. With 5 bases removed from V and 3 bases from J, the gap between germline ends came to 20 bases. CDR3 sequence: CASSFPLAGADKNIQYF. Written as DNA, the CDR3 is TGTGCCAGCAGTTTCCCACTTGCAGGGGCTGACAAAAACATTCAGTACTTC.

Turning to this clone: Other nucleotide sequences in the sample specify the same CDR3. The V gene is TRBV6-5, the J gene TRBJ1-2; 9 nucleotides agree with TRBD1. The CDR3 is made up of 14 amino acids. The V and J ends lost 4 bases and 4 bases, in that order; junction bases with no gene match: 4. Germline V gene sequence: CDR1 MNHEY, CDR2 SVGAGI. CDR3 in amino acids: CASSLQGAGYGYTF. The CDR3 region has the DNA TGTGCCAGCAGTTTACAGGGGGCGGGCTATGGCTACACCTTC.

This clone was seen more than once but under ten times. The chain employs TRBV10-2 and TRBJ2-1, with TRBD1 matching 7 bases. CDR1 is WSHSY, CDR2 SAAADI, per germline. V lost 6 bases to trimming and J lost 0 bases; unmatched junction nucleotides: 2. The CDR3 consists of 14 residues. CDR3 loop: CASSWDSSYNEQFF. Here the CDR3 DNA reads TGCGCCAGCAGCTGGGACAGCTCCTACAATGAGCAGTTCTTC.

The chain carries TRBV7-8 and TRBJ2-7; 8 bases are a match to TRBD1. The V and J ends lost 5 bases and 0 bases, in that order; junction bases with no gene match: 18. Germline V gives CDR1 SGHVS, CDR2 FQNEAQ. CDR3 length equals 19 residues. The CDR3 DNA sequence: TGTGCCAGCAGCCTGAAGAGGACAGGGAACATTCGGAGCTCCTACGAGCAGTACTTC. Residues: CASSLKRTGNIRSSYEQYF.

Remarks on this clone: This sample includes further DNA sequences coding for the same CDR3. V and J are TRBV29-1 and TRBJ1-2; 9 bases align to TRBD1. Trimming at V came to 7 bases and at J to 2 bases, leaving 5 bases not matched to a gene. The length of the CDR3 is 13 residues. Germline loops: CDR1 SQVTM, CDR2 ANQGSEA. CDR3 nucleotides: TGCAGCGCGCCCGGACAGGGGAACTATGGCTACACCTTC. Amino acids: CSAPGQGNYGYTF.

This sequence joins TRBV5-4 and TRBJ2-1; TRBD1 agrees at 9 bases. Germline V gene lookup returns CDR1 SGHNT and CDR2 YYREEE (reference sequence). V gave up 4 bases and J gave up 6 bases; unmatched junction bases: 11. The CDR3 has 16 residues. As DNA, the CDR3 is TGTGCCAGCAGCCGAACGGGACAGGGAAGGTTCAATGAGCAGTTCTTC. Translating it yields CASSRTGQGRFNEQFF.

The genes are TRBV6-5 and TRBJ1-2; TRBD1 might be the D (6 bases). This CDR3 comprises 12 residues. Between the trimmed V and J ends, which lost 0 bases and 8 bases, there was a span of 7 bases. Germline CDR1 is MNHEY and CDR2 is SVGAGI. CDR3 sequence (DNA): TGTGCCAGCAGTTACTCGGGGGCCGGCTACACCTTC. Translating gives CASSYSGAGYTF.

This clone was observed a single time. This sample includes further DNA sequences coding for the same CDR3. The chain uses TRBV28 and TRBJ1-2; the D is unclear. Per germline, CDR1 MDHEN and CDR2 SYDVKM. The CDR3 is made up of 12 amino acids. Trimming pared 3 bases from V and 6 bases from J, leaving 8 bases between. CDR3 nucleotides: TGTGCCAGCAGTTTTCCGGGAAATGGCTACACCTTC. Amino acid sequence: CASSFPGNGYTF.